This T cell receptor beta chain was recovered during a study of T cells in localized non-small cell lung cancer (TCRdb year 2020). Regarding the complete study: T cell repertoires of 200 to 300 early-stage NSCLC patients were analyzed, with tumors being compared against uninvolved tumor-adjacent lungs. NSCLC patients had a mean age of roughly 64 years, and more than 120 were male and 85 to 110 female. All 230 or so NSCLC patients in the cohort were treatment-naive and had localized lung tumors that were resected.

The immunoSEQ Assay was used to sequence TCR beta CDR3 regions from DNA. The study's own analysis went as follows. To compute T cell density, TCR beta template counts were normalized to usable DNA, which was estimated by amplifying housekeeping genes. Using the preseqR package, richness was estimated by extrapolating to 120,000 templates for tissue samples and 400,000 templates for PBMC samples. Clonality was taken to be one minus Pielou's evenness. To identify tissue-enriched TCRs, differential abundance testing was run on productive amino-acid clonotypes with a minimum total count of 5 and an alpha of 0.1. The Jaccard Index and the Morisita Overlap Index were used to measure repertoire overlap between compartments. GLIPH grouped TCR beta CDR3s together with public tetramer-defined viral CDR3s, and a viral motif had to include at least three viral sequences and also show V-gene enrichment. TCRdb carries this immuneACCESS record with in-frame sequences only. Its versions omit some clonotypes, under half of them owing to an unresolved V gene in the studies checked, with the rest unexplained. That table furnishes V, J and clone size, whereas the DNA furnished D and trimming. The sample table lists over a thousand clones, about 20% of them with a count of one. The ten largest clones add up to approximately 20% of the sample.

Two independent pathologists confirmed that the uninvolved adjacent lung, which was taken at least 2 cm from the tumor margin, was free of atypia. At diagnosis, tumor, uninvolved tumor-adjacent lung and peripheral blood were collected and then preserved as a mix of FFPE and fresh-frozen material. Trimming removed 3 bases from V and 2 bases from J, leaving 11 bases between the germline ends. CDR1 is given as SGHNT and CDR2 as YENEEA, both from the germline V gene. From its cysteine to its phenylalanine, the CDR3 spans 15 amino acids. The kept DNA is CDR3 alone, 45 bases in frame from the first base. Remarks on this clone: Its binding antigen is unknown. Base qualities are not at hand, and no much larger clone is one base apart.

Study-level results and caveats: Because multi-region tumor sequencing was not done, intratumor heterogeneity could not be ruled out. Uninvolved tumor-adjacent lung showed the highest T cell clonality, higher than tumor, which suggests more focused antigenic responses in the uninvolved tumor-adjacent lung. Higher T cell density in blood was associated with longer overall survival, whereas higher clonality in adjacent lung was associated with shorter survival. Because of the exploratory design, TCR variables were selected using unadjusted p-values without false-discovery rate correction. Of the top 100 tumor clones, a median of roughly 56 were detected in paired uninvolved adjacent lung; about 28 were also among that lung's top 100.

The rearranged segments are TRBV11-3 and TRBJ1-5; the D gene cannot be resolved reliably. The sequence was obtained from a female donor of 60 years or more with stage II squamous cell lung carcinoma. Sequenced here: normal lung tissue next to the tumor, sampled before any cancer treatment. The CDR3 corresponds to CASSFYDSGNQPQHF. The DNA is as follows: TGTGCCAGCAGCTTTTACGATTCGGGCAATCAGCCCCAGCATTTT. Outside the CDR3, residues come from the reference TRBV11-3 and TRBJ1-5 proteins, so the full variable domain is: EAGVVQSPRYKIIEKKQPVAFWCNPISGHNTLYWYLQNLGQGPELLIRYENEEAVDDSQLPKDRFSAERLKGVDSTLKIQPAELGDSAVYLCASSFYDSGNQPQHFGDGTRLSIL.